One and the same sample provided the 5 T cell receptor beta chains below, sequenced in a study of T-cell reconstitution after alpha-beta-depleted transplantation in children. Construction of the TCRbeta library involved unique molecular identifiers. TCRdb reprocessed the PCR reads with MiXCR, giving one entry per CDR3 protein. The sample yields roughly 170,000 distinct CDR3 sequences, less than 8% seen once. Specimen: PBMCs from the stem cell graft donor, collected from the stem cell graft. These receptor sequences come from a human donor who donated a stem cell graft to a child with Wiskott-Aldrich syndrome.

This clonotype was detected many times. The V gene is TRBV5-1, the J gene TRBJ2-7; D is uncertain. V was shortened by 5 bases and J by 6 bases, with 15 bases between the two germline ends. CDR3 length equals 13 residues. The germline V gene has CDR1 SGHRS and CDR2 YFSETQ. CDR3 coding DNA: TGCGCCAGCAGTAAAGGTAGGAATTCCGAGCAGTACTTC. This codes for CASSKGRNSEQYF.

This clonotype came up many times. This chain joins TRBV20-1 and TRBJ1-1; the match to TRBD1 covers 7 bases. V was clipped by 4 bases and J by 3 bases; unmatched bases: 5. The CDR3 consists of 13 residues. Per germline, CDR1 DFQATT and CDR2 SNEGSKA (reference sequence). For the CDR3, the DNA is TGCAGTGCTACAGTAACAGGGGACACTGAAGCTTTCTTT. Translating it yields CSATVTGDTEAFF.

This clonotype came up many times. The CDR3: CASSVPSAGGADTQYF. CDR3 DNA: TGTGCCAGCAGCGTCCCTTCAGCGGGAGGGGCCGATACGCAGTATTTT. V and J are TRBV9 and TRBJ2-3; 10 bases map to TRBD2. The ends lost 2 bases at V and 6 bases at J; junction bases unmatched: 9. Germline values: CDR1 SGDLS, CDR2 YYNGEE. This CDR3 spans 16 amino acids.

The sample holds many counts of this clonotype. Here the CDR3 DNA reads TGCAGTGCCCCCCGGACCAGCGGGGCCGGGGAGCTGTTTTTT. It translates to CSAPRTSGAGELFF. The chain uses TRBV20-1 and TRBJ2-2; 7 bases are a match to TRBD2. Germline values: CDR1 DFQATT, CDR2 SNEGSKA (reference sequence). The CDR3 is 14 residues long. V lost 6 bases and J lost 6; bases outside the gene matches: 10.

This clonotype appeared many times. The chain joins TRBV6-1 to TRBJ2-2; D call uncertain. This CDR3 is built from 14 residues. The V and J ends lost 7 bases and 7 bases respectively, with 16 bases between them. CDR1 and CDR2 from the germline V gene are MNHNS and SASEGT. Here the CDR3 reads CASTLQTLGGELFF. The CDR3 bases are TGTGCCAGCACCCTTCAGACTTTGGGCGGGGAGCTGTTTTTT.